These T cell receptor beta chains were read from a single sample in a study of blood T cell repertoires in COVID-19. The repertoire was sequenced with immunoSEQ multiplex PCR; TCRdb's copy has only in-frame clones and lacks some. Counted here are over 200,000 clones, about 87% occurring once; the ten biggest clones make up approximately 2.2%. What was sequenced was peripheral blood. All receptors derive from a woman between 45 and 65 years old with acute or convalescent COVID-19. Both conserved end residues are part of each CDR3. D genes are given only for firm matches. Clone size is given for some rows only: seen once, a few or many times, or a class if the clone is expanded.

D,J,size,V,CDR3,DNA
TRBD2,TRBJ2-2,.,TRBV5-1,CASSSGTSGRYTGELFF,TGCGCCAGCAGCTCCGGGACTAGCGGGAGATACACCGGGGAGCTGTTTTTT
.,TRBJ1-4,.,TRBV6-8,CASSYKRSNEKLFF,TGTGCCAGCAGTTACAAACGGTCTAATGAAAAACTGTTTTTT
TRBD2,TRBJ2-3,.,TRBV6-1,CASIEQRGDTDTQYF,TGTGCCAGCATTGAACAGCGGGGGGACACAGATACGCAGTATTTT
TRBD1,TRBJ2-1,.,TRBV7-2,CASSLYGTAATEQFF,TGTGCCAGCAGCTTATACGGGACAGCAGCTACTGAGCAGTTCTTC
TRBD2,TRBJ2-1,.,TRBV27,CASSSGLAGYNEQFF,TGTGCCAGCAGTTCCGGACTAGCGGGCTACAATGAGCAGTTCTTC
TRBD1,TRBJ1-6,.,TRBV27,CASSPLTGKAPLHF,TGTGCCAGCAGTCCCCTGACAGGGAAGGCACCCCTCCACTTT
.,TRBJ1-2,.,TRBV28,CASSLQSYGYTF,TGTGCCAGCAGTTTACAGTCCTATGGCTACACCTTC
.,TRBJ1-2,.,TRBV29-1,CSVDQYYGYTF,TGCAGCGTTGACCAATACTATGGCTACACCTTC
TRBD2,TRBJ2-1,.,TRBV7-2,CASSLGLAVYNEQFF,TGTGCCAGCAGCTTAGGGCTAGCGGTATACAATGAGCAGTTCTTC
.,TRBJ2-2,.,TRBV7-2,CASSVQANTGELFF,TGTGCCAGCAGCGTACAGGCGAACACCGGGGAGCTGTTTTTT
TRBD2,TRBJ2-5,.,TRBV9,CASSQGGSGKKGETQYF,TGTGCCAGCAGCCAAGGGGGTAGCGGGAAGAAAGGAGAGACCCAGTACTTC
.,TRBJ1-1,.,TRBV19,CASSTNRNTEAFF,TGTGCCAGTAGTACTAACAGGAACACTGAAGCTTTCTTT
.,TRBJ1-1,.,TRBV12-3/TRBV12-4,CASSLWGVSEAFF,TGTGCCAGCAGTTTATGGGGCGTTTCTGAAGCTTTCTTT
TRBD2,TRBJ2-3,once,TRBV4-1,CASSQEEAGGPTDTQYF,TGCGCCAGCAGCCAAGAAGAGGCGGGAGGGCCCACAGATACGCAGTATTTT
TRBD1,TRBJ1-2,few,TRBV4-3,CASSQQGAPTNYGYTF,TGCGCCAGCAGCCAACAGGGGGCCCCAACTAACTATGGCTACACCTTC
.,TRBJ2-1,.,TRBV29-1,CSVGLLLRASNEQFF,TGCAGCGTTGGACTCCTCTTGCGGGCGAGCAATGAGCAGTTCTTC
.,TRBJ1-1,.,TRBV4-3,CASSLTGNTEAFF,TGCGCCAGCAGCCTTACAGGGAACACTGAAGCTTTCTTT
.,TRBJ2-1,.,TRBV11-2,CASSLDRGRGQFF,TGTGCCAGCAGCTTAGATCGTGGGCGGGGGCAGTTCTTC
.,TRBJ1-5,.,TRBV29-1,CSVQAGGSNQPQHF,TGCAGCGTCCAAGCGGGGGGCAGCAATCAGCCCCAGCATTTT
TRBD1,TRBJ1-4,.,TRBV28,CASSTGTANEKLFF,TGTGCCAGCAGCACCGGGACAGCTAATGAAAAACTGTTTTTT
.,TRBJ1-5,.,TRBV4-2,CASSQDGADGQPQHF,TGTGCCAGCAGCCAAGATGGGGCAGATGGTCAGCCCCAGCATTTT
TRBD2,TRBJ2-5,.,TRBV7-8,CASSPLRGELAGGGQTQYF,TGTGCCAGCAGCCCCTTACGAGGAGAACTAGCGGGAGGGGGCCAGACCCAGTACTTC
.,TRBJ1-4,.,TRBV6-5,CASSPLEANEKLFF,TGTGCCAGCAGTCCCCTAGAAGCTAATGAAAAACTGTTTTTT
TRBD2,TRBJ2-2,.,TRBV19,CASIGGSNGPGELFF,TGTGCCAGTATCGGCGGGAGTAACGGTCCCGGGGAGCTGTTTTTT
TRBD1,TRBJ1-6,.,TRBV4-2,CASSPSKGQAASPLHF,TGTGCCAGCAGCCCATCGAAGGGACAGGCGGCTTCACCCCTCCACTTT
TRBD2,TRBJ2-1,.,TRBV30,CAWSSLAGALGEQFF,TGTGCCTGGAGTAGTCTAGCGGGAGCCCTGGGAGAGCAGTTCTTC
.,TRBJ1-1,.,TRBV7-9,CASGTWETEAFF,TGTGCCAGCGGAACTTGGGAGACTGAAGCTTTCTTT
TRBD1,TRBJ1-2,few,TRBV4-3,CASSQETGGNYGYTF,TGCGCCAGCAGCCAAGAAACAGGGGGTAACTATGGCTACACCTTC
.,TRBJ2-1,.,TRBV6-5,CASSYISGGGFNEQFF,TGTGCCAGCAGTTACATCAGCGGCGGAGGTTTCAATGAGCAGTTCTTC
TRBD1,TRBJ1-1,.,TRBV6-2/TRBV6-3,CASSTTGGTEAFF,TGTGCCAGCAGTACCACAGGGGGCACTGAAGCTTTCTTT
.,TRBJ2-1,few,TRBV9,CASSVEGGPSSYNEQFF,TGTGCCAGCAGCGTAGAGGGGGGGCCGAGCTCCTACAATGAGCAGTTCTTC
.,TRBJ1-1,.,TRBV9,CASSTQGYRTEAFF,TGTGCCAGCAGCACGCAGGGTTATAGGACTGAAGCTTTCTTT
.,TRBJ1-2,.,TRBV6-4,CASSEAGMVYTF,TGTGCCAGCAGTGAGGCCGGGATGGTATACACCTTC